This T cell receptor (beta chain) stems from a study of blood T cell repertoires in COVID-19. Study overall: The cDNA or gDNA used as material had been derived from T cells, B-cell-depleted T cells, or PBMCs.

V lost 4 bases to trimming and J lost 7 bases; unmatched junction nucleotides: 9. Germline CDR1 is SGDLS and CDR2 is YYNGEE. CDR3 length: 15 amino acids. Enrollees, about 18 to 90 years old, lived in approximately 24 US areas. Clinical histories supplied by participants themselves formed the basis of cohort assignment. The assay was immunoSEQ multiplex PCR, and TCRdb's table has in-frame clones only and misses some. The sample lists about 140,000 clones; under 85% were seen once. Sequencing was performed on PBMCs or T cells enriched from blood (not recorded which). The sequence came from a woman younger than 30 who had been exposed to COVID-19. This chain uses TRBV9 with TRBJ1-4, with 8 positions matching TRBD1. CDR3 protein: CASSPEQGVGEKLFF. CDR3 nucleotides: TGTGCCAGCAGCCCAGAACAGGGGGTTGGTGAAAAACTGTTTTTT.